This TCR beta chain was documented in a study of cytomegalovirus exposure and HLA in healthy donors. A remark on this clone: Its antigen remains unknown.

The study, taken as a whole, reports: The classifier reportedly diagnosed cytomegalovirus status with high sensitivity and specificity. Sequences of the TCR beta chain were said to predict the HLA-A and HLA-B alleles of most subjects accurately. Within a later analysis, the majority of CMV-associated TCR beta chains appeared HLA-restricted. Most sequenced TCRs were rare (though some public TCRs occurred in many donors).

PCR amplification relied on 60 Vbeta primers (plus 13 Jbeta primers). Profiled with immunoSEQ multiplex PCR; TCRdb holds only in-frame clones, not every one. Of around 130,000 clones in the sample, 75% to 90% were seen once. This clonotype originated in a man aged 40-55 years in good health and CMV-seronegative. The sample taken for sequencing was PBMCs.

The CDR3 here is CAWSPQRASSYNSPLHF. For the CDR3, the DNA is TGTGCCTGGAGTCCCCAGCGGGCGAGCTCCTATAATTCACCCCTCCACTTT. The J gene is TRBJ1-6, the V gene TRBV30; D gene uncertain. The CDR3 consists of 17 residues. The V gene's germline CDR1 is GTSNPN and CDR2 SVGIG (reference sequence). Trimming pared 2 bases from V and 0 bases from J, leaving 14 bases between.